Listed here are 21 T cell receptor beta chains from one sample, sequenced in a study of blood T cell repertoires in COVID-19. Measured with immunoSEQ multiplex PCR; TCRdb has only the in-frame clones, and not every one. The data contain around 230,000 clones, more than 65% of them seen just once; the ten biggest clones take up approximately 7.9%. Specimen: peripheral blood. These receptors were obtained from a woman over 75 with acute or convalescent COVID-19.

This chain links TRBV5-1 with TRBJ2-7, with 7 bases fitting TRBD1. The CDR3 runs 15 residues. Losses at the gene ends were 4 bases for V and 0 bases for J; bases not matched to a gene: 7. Germline V lookup: CDR1 SGHRS, CDR2 YFSETQ. The CDR3 nucleotides read TGCGCCAGCAGCGATGGGACAGTAAGCTCCTACGAGCAGTACTTC. Encoded protein: CASSDGTVSSYEQYF.

The rearrangement joins TRBV7-9 to TRBJ2-5; 9 nucleotides align to TRBD1. The CDR3 covers 12 residues. In germline, CDR1 is SEHNR, CDR2 FQNEAQ (reference sequence). V lost 1 base, J lost 11 bases, and 2 bases stayed unmatched. CDR3 amino acids: CASSLVGTGQYF. CDR3 sequence (DNA): TGTGCCAGCAGCTTAGTAGGGACAGGGCAGTACTTC.

CDR3 amino acids: CASSEAGPGLMNTEAFF. The CDR3 region has the DNA TGTGCCAGCAGTGAAGCTGGGCCAGGTCTCATGAACACTGAAGCTTTCTTT. V and J are TRBV2 and TRBJ1-1; unclear D gene. This CDR3 contains 17 residues. V was cut by 0 bases and J by 0 bases, with 14 bases left in between. CDR1 and CDR2 from the germline V gene are SNHLY and FYNNEI.

The chain is built from TRBV5-4 and TRBJ1-1, with no clear D. The CDR3 is made up of 13 amino acids. The V gene lost 3 bases and the J gene lost 8 bases, with 14 bases spanning the gap. Germline lookup yields CDR1 SGHNT and CDR2 YYREEE (reference sequence). CDR3 sequence (DNA): TGTGCCAGCAGCTCCCGTGAAAGCAAGGAAGCTTTCTTT. This sequence encodes CASSSRESKEAFF. The full variable domain, its missing parts supplied by reference TRBV5-4 and TRBJ1-1, is ETGVTQSPTHLIKTRGQQVTLRCSSQSGHNTVSWYQQALGQGPQFIFQYYREEENGRGNFPPRFSGLQFPNYSSELNVNALELDDSALYLCASSSRESKEAFFGQGTRLTVV.

This chain joins TRBV18 and TRBJ2-7; D is possibly TRBD2 (6 bases). The CDR3 sequence is 15 residues long. Trimming removed 3 bases from V and 4 bases from J, with 16 bases in between. CDR1 KGHSH and CDR2 LQKENI come from the germline V gene. The CDR3 protein is CASSPGGTEKYEQYF. The CDR3 nucleotides are TGTGCCAGCTCACCTGGCGGGACGGAAAAGTACGAGCAGTACTTC.

The gene calls are TRBV27 and TRBJ1-6, with TRBD1 matching 7 bases. V lost 5 bases, J lost 0 bases, and 7 bases stayed unmatched. CDR3 length: 17 residues. CDR1 is MNHEY, CDR2 SMNVEV, per germline (reference sequence). CDR3 residues: CASSADRLSSYNSPLHF. The CDR3 DNA reads as TGTGCCAGCAGTGCGGACAGGCTAAGCTCCTATAATTCACCCCTCCACTTT.

This clone occurred once. CDR3 in amino acids: CASSVAGRETQYF. The CDR3, as DNA: TGTGCCAGCAGCGTAGCGGGGAGGGAGACCCAGTACTTC. V usage is TRBV9 and J usage is TRBJ2-5; possible D gene TRBD2, 6 bases. There are 13 residues in the CDR3. Germline V lookup: CDR1 SGDLS, CDR2 YYNGEE. V was clipped by 0 bases and J by 5 bases, with 8 bases between them.

This chain connects TRBV28 to TRBJ1-4; no clear D gene. V was trimmed by 2 bases and J by 0 bases, leaving 13 bases between them. The CDR3 extends over 17 amino acids. Germline V lookup: CDR1 MDHEN, CDR2 SYDVKM. The CDR3 protein is CASSLSGQVATNEKLFF. The CDR3 DNA is TGTGCCAGCAGTTTAAGTGGTCAGGTAGCAACTAATGAAAAACTGTTTTTT.

The rearrangement uses TRBV6-8 and TRBJ1-5, with D possibly being TRBD1 (5 bases). This CDR3 has 16 residues. Germline V CDR1 and CDR2: MNHGY, SAAAGT. Trimming pared 0 bases from V and 6 bases from J, leaving 15 bases between. The CDR3 nucleotides are TGTGCCAGCAGTTACTCGGGACTTCCCACCCCTCAGCCCCAGCATTTT. Encoded protein: CASSYSGLPTPQPQHF.

The chain is built from TRBV5-1 and TRBJ2-1, with 13 bases identical to TRBD2. CDR1 is SGHRS and CDR2 is YFSETQ in the germline V gene. V lost 3 bases and J lost 6; bases outside the gene matches: 9. The length of the CDR3 is 17 residues. CDR3 in DNA: TGCGCCAGCAGCTCATGGACTAGCGGGAGTGGGAGCAATGAGCAGTTCTTC. Encoded protein: CASSSWTSGSGSNEQFF.

This sequence joins TRBV19 and TRBJ1-5; 9 bases line up with TRBD1. Germline trimming cut 5 bases from V and 7 bases from J; bases unmatched to any gene: 6. The CDR3 spans 14 residues. Germline V CDR1 and CDR2: LNHDA, SQIVND (reference sequence). CDR3 loop: CASSVTGGGQPQHF. The CDR3 bases are TGTGCCAGTAGTGTGACAGGGGGAGGCCAGCCCCAGCATTTT. Variable domain in full (rest from reference TRBV19 and TRBJ1-5): DGGITQSPKYLFRKEGQNVTLSCEQNLNHDAMYWYRQDPGQGLRLIYYSQIVNDFQKGDIAEGYSVSREKKESFPLTVTSAQKNPTAFYLCASSVTGGGQPQHFGDGTRLSIL.

This chain joins TRBV7-2 and TRBJ1-3, with 8 positions matching TRBD1. V shed 5 bases and J 3 bases; nucleotides not matched to a gene: 6. Germline CDR1 and CDR2: SGHTA and FQGNSA. This CDR3 spans 15 amino acids. CDR3 in amino acids: CASSTRQGSGNTIYF. The CDR3 DNA sequence: TGTGCCAGCAGCACGCGACAGGGGAGTGGAAACACCATATATTTT.

This sequence joins TRBV13 and TRBJ2-5, with TRBD1 matching 7 bases. V shed 4 bases and J 4 bases; nucleotides not matched to a gene: 6. This CDR3 comprises 14 residues. Looked up from germline, CDR1 is PRHDT and CDR2 is FYEKMQ (reference sequence). The CDR3 DNA sequence: TGTGCCAGCAGCTACCCACAGGGGAGAGAGACCCAGTACTTC. Protein product: CASSYPQGRETQYF.

The chain recombines TRBV2 with TRBJ1-2; TRBD1 is a possible D gene (6 bases). Trimming cost V 3 bases and J 9 bases, with 14 bases left between them. In germline, CDR1 is SNHLY, CDR2 FYNNEI. The CDR3 totals 13 residues. The CDR3 bases are TGTGCCAGCAGTGATAAGGGGGATAGGCGCTACACCTTC. Amino acid sequence: CASSDKGDRRYTF.

The chain recombines TRBV5-1 with TRBJ1-5; 7 bases are shared with TRBD1. Germline CDR1 and CDR2: SGHRS and YFSETQ. The CDR3 extends over 15 amino acids. J lost 0 bases, V lost 7 bases, and 7 bases had no gene match. The CDR3 reads CASRSGTASNQPQHF. The CDR3 nucleotides read TGCGCCAGCCGCTCCGGGACAGCTAGCAATCAGCCCCAGCATTTT.

J is TRBJ2-5 and V is TRBV5-1, with TRBD1 identical over 12 bases. Germline trimming cut 0 bases from V and 2 bases from J; bases unmatched to any gene: 11. There are 19 residues in the CDR3. Per germline, CDR1 SGHRS and CDR2 YFSETQ. The CDR3, as DNA: TGCGCCAGCAGCTTGGTGGGACAGGGGGCGAACTCGGGGCAAGAGACCCAGTACTTC. Its translation is CASSLVGQGANSGQETQYF.

This chain uses TRBV6-6 with TRBJ2-1; 11 nucleotides align to TRBD2. J gave up 2 bases and V 5 bases, and 5 bases lay outside the gene matches. The germline CDR1 and CDR2 sequences are MNHNY and SVGAGI (reference sequence). The CDR3 spans 16 residues. CDR3 in amino acids: CASSLSGGDTYNEQFF. CDR3 DNA sequence: TGTGCCAGCAGTCTTAGCGGGGGGGATACCTACAATGAGCAGTTCTTC.

CDR3 coding DNA: TGTGCCATCAGTGAGCCGGAGCGGGGGCCCGGCTACACCTTC. This gives the protein CAISEPERGPGYTF. This chain links TRBV10-3 with TRBJ1-2, with D possibly matching TRBD1 (6 bases). The CDR3 length is 14 residues. Germline-derived CDR1 and CDR2 are ENHRY and SYGVKD. V was pared by 2 bases and J by 8 bases, with 15 bases between.

The chain carries TRBV5-5 and TRBJ2-1; 8 positions match TRBD1. Germline V gene data show CDR1 as SGHKS and CDR2 as YYEKEE (reference sequence). This CDR3 region has 15 residues. V shed 4 bases, J shed 5 bases, and the junction held 8 bases outside the gene matches. CDR3 sequence: CASSRGQGPNNEQFF. The CDR3 DNA follows: TGTGCCAGCAGCCGAGGACAGGGTCCAAACAATGAGCAGTTCTTC. The entire variable domain, with the rest obtained from reference TRBV5-5 and TRBJ2-1, is as follows: DAGVTQSPTHLIKTRGQQVTLRCSPISGHKSVSWYQQVLGQGPQFIFQYYEKEERGRGNFPDRFSARQFPNYSSELNVNALLLGDSALYLCASSRGQGPNNEQFFGPGTRLTVL.

The chain links TRBV18 to TRBJ1-5; 12 bases align to TRBD1. V was pared by 4 bases and J by 3 bases, with 4 bases of the junction left unmatched. In germline, CDR1 is KGHSH, CDR2 LQKENI. This CDR3 has 16 amino acids. CDR3 protein: CASSLGTGGTNQPQHF. CDR3 coding DNA: TGTGCCAGCTCACTCGGGACAGGGGGCACCAATCAGCCCCAGCATTTT.

This clone has just a few counts. This chain connects TRBV20-1 to TRBJ2-7; D possibly corresponds to TRBD1 (6 bases). CDR1 and CDR2 (germline): DFQATT, SNEGSKA (reference sequence). The CDR3 spans 14 residues. Trimming removed 3 bases at V and 3 bases at J, with 15 bases between. The CDR3: CSASGGYYLYEQYF. CDR3 DNA: TGCAGTGCTAGTGGGGGCTACTATCTCTACGAGCAGTACTTC.